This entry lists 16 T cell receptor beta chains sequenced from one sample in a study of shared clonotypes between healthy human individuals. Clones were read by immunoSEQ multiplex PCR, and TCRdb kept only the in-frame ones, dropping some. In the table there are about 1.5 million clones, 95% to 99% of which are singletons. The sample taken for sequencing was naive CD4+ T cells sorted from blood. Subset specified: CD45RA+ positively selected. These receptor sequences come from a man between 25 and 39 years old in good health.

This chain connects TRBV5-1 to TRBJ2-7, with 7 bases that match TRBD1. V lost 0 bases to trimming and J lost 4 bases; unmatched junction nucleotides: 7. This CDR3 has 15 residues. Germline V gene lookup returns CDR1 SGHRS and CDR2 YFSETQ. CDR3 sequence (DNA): TGCGCCAGCAGCTTGGGGCCAGGGGGTAATTACGAGCAGTACTTC. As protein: CASSLGPGGNYEQYF.

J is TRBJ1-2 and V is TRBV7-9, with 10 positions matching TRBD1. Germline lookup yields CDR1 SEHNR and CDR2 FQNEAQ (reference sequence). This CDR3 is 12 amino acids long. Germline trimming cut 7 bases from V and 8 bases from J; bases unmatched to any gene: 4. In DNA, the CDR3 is TGTGCCAGCAACGGACAGGGGGGCGGCTACACCTTC. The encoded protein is CASNGQGGGYTF. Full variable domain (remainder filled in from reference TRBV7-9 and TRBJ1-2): DTGVSQNPRHKITKRGQNVTFRCDPISEHNRLYWYRQTLGQGPEFLTYFQNEAQLEKSRLLSDRFSAERPKGSFSTLEIQRTEQGDSAMYLCASNGQGGGYTFGSGTRLTVV.

CDR3 sequence reads: CASSLGAQPQHF. CDR3 DNA sequence: TGTGCCAGCAGCTTAGGTGCTCAGCCCCAGCATTTT. The rearrangement links TRBV7-9 to TRBJ1-5; D uncertain. The CDR3 spans 12 residues. The germline CDR1 and CDR2 sequences are SEHNR and FQNEAQ (reference sequence). The V and J ends lost 1 base and 6 bases respectively, with 4 bases between them.

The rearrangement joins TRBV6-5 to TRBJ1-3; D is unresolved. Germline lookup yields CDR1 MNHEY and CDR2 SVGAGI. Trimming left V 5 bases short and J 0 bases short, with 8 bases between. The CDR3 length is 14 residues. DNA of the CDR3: TGTGCCAGCAGTCGTCTTTCCTCTGGAAACACCATATATTTT. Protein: CASSRLSSGNTIYF.

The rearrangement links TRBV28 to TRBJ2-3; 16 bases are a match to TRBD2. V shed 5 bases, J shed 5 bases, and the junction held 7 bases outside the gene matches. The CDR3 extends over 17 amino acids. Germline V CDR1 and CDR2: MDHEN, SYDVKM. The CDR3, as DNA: TGTGCCAGCAGTCCCCAGGGACTAGCGGGAGGGGAAGATACGCAGTATTTT. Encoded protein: CASSPQGLAGGEDTQYF.

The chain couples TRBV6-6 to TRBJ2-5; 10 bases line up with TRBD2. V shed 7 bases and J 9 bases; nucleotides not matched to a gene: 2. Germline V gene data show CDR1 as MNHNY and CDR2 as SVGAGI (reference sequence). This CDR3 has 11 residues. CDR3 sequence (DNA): TGTGCCAGCAAGCTAGCGGGAGCCCAGTACTTC. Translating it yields CASKLAGAQYF.

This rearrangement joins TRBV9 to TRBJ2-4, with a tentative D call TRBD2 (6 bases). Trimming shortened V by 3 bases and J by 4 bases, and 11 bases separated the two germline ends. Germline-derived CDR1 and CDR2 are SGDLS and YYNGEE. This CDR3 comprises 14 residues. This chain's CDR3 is CASSASGLKNIQYF. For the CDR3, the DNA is TGTGCCAGCAGCGCTTCGGGACTTAAAAACATTCAGTACTTC.

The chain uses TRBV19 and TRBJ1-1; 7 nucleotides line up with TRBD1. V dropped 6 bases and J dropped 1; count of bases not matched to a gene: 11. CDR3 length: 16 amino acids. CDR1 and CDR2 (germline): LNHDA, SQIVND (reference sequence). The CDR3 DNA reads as TGTGCCAGTAGGGACCCTCCAACAGGGGAGAACACTGAAGCTTTCTTT. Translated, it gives CASRDPPTGENTEAFF. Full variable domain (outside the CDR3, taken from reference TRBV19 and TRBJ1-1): DGGITQSPKYLFRKEGQNVTLSCEQNLNHDAMYWYRQDPGQGLRLIYYSQIVNDFQKGDIAEGYSVSREKKESFPLTVTSAQKNPTAFYLCASRDPPTGENTEAFFGQGTRLTVV.

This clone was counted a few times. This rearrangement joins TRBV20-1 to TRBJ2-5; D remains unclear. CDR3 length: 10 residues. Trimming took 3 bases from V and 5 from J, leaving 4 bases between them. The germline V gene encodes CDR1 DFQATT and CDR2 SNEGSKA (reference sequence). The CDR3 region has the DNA TGCAGTGCTAGTATGGAGACCCAGTACTTC. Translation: CSASMETQYF.

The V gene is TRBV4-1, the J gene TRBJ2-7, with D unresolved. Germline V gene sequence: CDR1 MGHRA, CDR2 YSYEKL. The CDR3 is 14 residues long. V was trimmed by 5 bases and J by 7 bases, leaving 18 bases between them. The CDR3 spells CASSTPGGPWEQYF. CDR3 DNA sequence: TGCGCCAGCAGCACACCGGGCGGTCCGTGGGAGCAGTACTTC.

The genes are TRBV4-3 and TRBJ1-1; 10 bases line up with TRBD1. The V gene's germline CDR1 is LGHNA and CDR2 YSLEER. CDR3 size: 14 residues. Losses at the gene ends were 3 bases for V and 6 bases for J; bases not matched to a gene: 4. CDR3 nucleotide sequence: TGCGCCAGCAGCCAGGGACAGGGGCCTTCTGAAGCTTTCTTT. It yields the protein CASSQGQGPSEAFF.

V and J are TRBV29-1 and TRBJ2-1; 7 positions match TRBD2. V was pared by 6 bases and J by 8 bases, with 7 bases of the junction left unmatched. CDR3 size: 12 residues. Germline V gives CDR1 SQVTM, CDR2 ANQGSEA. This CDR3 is CSVEKGGDEQFF. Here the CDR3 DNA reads TGCAGCGTGGAAAAGGGAGGGGATGAGCAGTTCTTC.

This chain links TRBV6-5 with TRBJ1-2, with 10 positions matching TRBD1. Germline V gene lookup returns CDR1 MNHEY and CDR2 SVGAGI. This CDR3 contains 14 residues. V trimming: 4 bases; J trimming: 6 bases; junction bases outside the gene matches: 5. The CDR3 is CASSSTGGGDGYTF. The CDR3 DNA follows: TGTGCCAGCAGTTCGACAGGGGGCGGCGATGGCTACACCTTC.

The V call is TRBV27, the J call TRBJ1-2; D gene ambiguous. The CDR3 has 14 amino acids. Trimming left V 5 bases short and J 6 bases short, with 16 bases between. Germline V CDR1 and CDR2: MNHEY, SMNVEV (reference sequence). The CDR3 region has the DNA TGTGCCAGCAGTCCGAACGGGCCCTTTGATGGCTACACCTTC. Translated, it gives CASSPNGPFDGYTF.

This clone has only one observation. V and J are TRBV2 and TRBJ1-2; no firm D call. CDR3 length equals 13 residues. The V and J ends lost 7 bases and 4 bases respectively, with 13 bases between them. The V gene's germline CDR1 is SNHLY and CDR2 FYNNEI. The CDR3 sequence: CASKDVASYGYTF. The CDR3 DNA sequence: TGTGCCAGCAAGGACGTCGCCTCCTATGGCTACACCTTC.

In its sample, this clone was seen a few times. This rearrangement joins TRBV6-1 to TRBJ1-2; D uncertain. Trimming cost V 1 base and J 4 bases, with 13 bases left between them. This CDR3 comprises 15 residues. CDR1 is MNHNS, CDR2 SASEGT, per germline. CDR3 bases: TGTGCCAGCAGTGAAGTAAAAGCGCGGCTCTATGGCTACACCTTC. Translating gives CASSEVKARLYGYTF.